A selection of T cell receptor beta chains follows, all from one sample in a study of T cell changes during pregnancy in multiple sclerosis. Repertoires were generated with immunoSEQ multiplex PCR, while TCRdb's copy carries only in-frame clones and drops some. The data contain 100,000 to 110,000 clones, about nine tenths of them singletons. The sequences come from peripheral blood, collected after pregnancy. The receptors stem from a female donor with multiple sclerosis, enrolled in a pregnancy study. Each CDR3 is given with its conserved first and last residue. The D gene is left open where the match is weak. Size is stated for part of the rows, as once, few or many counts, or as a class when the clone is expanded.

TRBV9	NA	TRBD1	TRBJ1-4	CASSVEGGASGEKLFF	TGTGCCAGCAGCGTAGAAGGGGGCGCGTCGGGAGAAAAACTGTTTTTT
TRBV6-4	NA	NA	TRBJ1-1	CASSDSEGDTEAFF	TGTGCCAGCAGTGACTCCGAGGGGGACACTGAAGCTTTCTTT
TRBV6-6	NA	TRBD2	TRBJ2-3	CASSTSGREQYF	TGTGCCAGCAGTACTAGCGGGAGGGAACAGTATTTT
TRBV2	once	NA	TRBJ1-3	CASKEGAHSGNTIYF	TGTGCCAGCAAGGAAGGGGCTCACTCTGGAAACACCATATATTTT
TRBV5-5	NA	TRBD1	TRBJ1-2	CASSRQGADYGYTF	TGTGCCAGCAGCCGACAGGGGGCAGACTATGGCTACACCTTC
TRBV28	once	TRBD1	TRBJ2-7	CASSRTGYEQYF	TGTGCCAGCAGTAGGACAGGCTACGAGCAGTACTTC
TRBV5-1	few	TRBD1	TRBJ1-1	CASSPAGGPSKSWDTEAFF	TGCGCCAGCAGCCCGGCAGGGGGGCCTAGCAAATCATGGGACACTGAAGCTTTCTTT
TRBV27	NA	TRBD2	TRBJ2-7	CASGFTSARGKYF	TGTGCCAGCGGATTCACTAGCGCCCGGGGGAAGTACTTC
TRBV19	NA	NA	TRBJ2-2	CASSRKLLGGPGELFF	TGTGCCAGTAGTCGAAAATTATTGGGGGGACCCGGGGAGCTGTTTTTT
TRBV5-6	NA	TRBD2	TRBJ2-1	CASSLALAGNNEQFF	TGTGCCAGCAGCTTGGCACTAGCGGGGAATAATGAGCAGTTCTTC
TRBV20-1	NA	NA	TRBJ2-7	CSARGDYEQYF	TGCAGTGCTAGAGGCGACTACGAGCAGTACTTC
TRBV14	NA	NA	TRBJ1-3	CASSQAQGFSGNTIYF	TGTGCCAGCAGCCAAGCACAGGGTTTCTCTGGAAACACCATATATTTT
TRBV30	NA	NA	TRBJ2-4	CASSIFSKNIQYF	TGTGCCAGCTCTATATTTTCCAAAAACATTCAGTACTTC
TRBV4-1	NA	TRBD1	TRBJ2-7	CASSQGPQGALGEQYF	TGCGCCAGCAGCCAAGGGCCGCAGGGGGCGCTGGGCGAGCAGTACTTC
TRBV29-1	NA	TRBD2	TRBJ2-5	CSVRSAGLAGQETQYF	TGCAGCGTTCGCTCAGCCGGACTAGCGGGACAAGAGACCCAGTACTTC
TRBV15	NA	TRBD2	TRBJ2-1	CATSGGTSPTDEQFF	TGTGCCACCAGCGGGGGGACTAGCCCGACTGATGAGCAGTTCTTC
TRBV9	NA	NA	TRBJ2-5	CASSVKTGTETQYF	TGTGCCAGCAGCGTAAAAACAGGGACAGAGACCCAGTACTTC
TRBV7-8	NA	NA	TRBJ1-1	CASSPRGGRTEAFF	TGTGCCAGCAGCCCCCGCGGGGGCCGAACTGAAGCTTTCTTT
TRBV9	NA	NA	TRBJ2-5	CASSVATWETQYF	TGTGCCAGCAGCGTAGCTACTTGGGAGACCCAGTACTTC
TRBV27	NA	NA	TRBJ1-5	CASSLSRGGQPQHF	TGTGCCAGCAGTTTATCGAGGGGGGGTCAGCCCCAGCATTTT
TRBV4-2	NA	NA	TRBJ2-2	CASSQDRFPNTGELFF	TGTGCCAGCAGCCAAGACAGGTTCCCGAACACCGGGGAGCTGTTTTTT
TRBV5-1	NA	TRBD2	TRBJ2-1	CASSLPGLAGVDEQFF	TGCGCCAGCAGCTTGCCGGGACTAGCGGGGGTAGATGAGCAGTTCTTC
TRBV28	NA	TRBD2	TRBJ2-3	CASSLLREFEKQYF	TGTGCCAGCAGTTTATTGCGGGAGTTCGAAAAGCAGTATTTT
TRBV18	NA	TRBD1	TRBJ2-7	CASSPTGTYEQYF	TGTGCCAGCTCACCGACAGGGACCTACGAGCAGTACTTC
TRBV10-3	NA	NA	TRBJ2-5	CAISAVSGEETQYF	TGTGCCATCAGTGCGGTTTCAGGGGAAGAGACCCAGTACTTC
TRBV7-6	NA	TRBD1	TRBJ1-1	CASSLGGQGANTEAFF	TGTGCCAGCAGCTTAGGGGGACAGGGGGCTAACACTGAAGCTTTCTTT